Reported below is one T cell receptor beta chain. Its target is not known. TCRdb processed the 5' RACE reads anew with MiXCR; each CDR3 protein has one entry. There are around 500,000 distinct CDR3 sequences in the sample; about 20% occur only once, and about 12% lies in the top ten. In germline, CDR1 is SEHNR, CDR2 FQNEAQ (reference sequence). Trimming removed 4 bases from V and 8 bases from J; junction bases left unmatched: 13. The CDR3 length is 15 residues. These data are taken from a study of T-cell memory formation after mild COVID-19. Whole-study findings and limits: The pre-infection memory compartment contained some responding clones, suggesting cross-reactive memory joined.

The rearrangement uses TRBV7-9 and TRBJ1-2; 7 bases map to TRBD1. The sample consisted of PBMCs or a T cell subset sorted from them (not recorded which). The sequence derives from an adult woman who had mild COVID-19 (a few samples of this study predate the infection). Cell type and time point are not known. The CDR3 loop is CASSSTPTGRVGYTF. CDR3 bases: TGTGCCAGCAGCTCGACCCCGACAGGGCGGGTGGGCTACACCTTC.